Below are 14 T cell receptor beta chains sequenced from a single sample in a study of early T cells in non-severe SARS-CoV-2 infection. MiXCR, applied by TCRdb to the 5' RACE reads, yields one record per CDR3 protein. The top ten clones hold around 3% of a sample with around 78,000 distinct CDR3 sequences, around an eighth of them seen once. Source material: whole blood. The source of these receptors is an adult who was a healthcare worker with PCR-confirmed SARS-CoV-2 infection or an uninfected control (not recorded which).

The CDR3 is CASSQDRTTNTQYF. The CDR3 DNA reads as TGTGCCAGCAGCCAAGATCGGACTACGAATACGCAGTATTTT. The chain uses TRBV4-2 and TRBJ2-3; a possible D gene is TRBD2 (6 bases). Germline CDR1 LGHNA, CDR2 YNFKEQ. This CDR3 region has 14 residues. V shed 0 bases and J shed 7 bases, with 11 bases lying between them.

To note about this clonotype: A much bigger clone sits one base away, suggesting this may be a read error. The J gene is TRBJ2-7, the V gene TRBV6-5; D is undetermined. Germline-derived CDR1 and CDR2 are MNHEY and SVGAGI. The CDR3 runs to 14 residues. CDR3 loop: CASSYSKNSYEQCF. Written as DNA, the CDR3 is TGTGCCAGCAGTTACTCGAAAAACTCCTACGAGCAGTGCTTC.

The chain combines TRBV2 with TRBJ1-5; D unresolved. In germline, CDR1 is SNHLY, CDR2 FYNNEI. The CDR3 is 14 residues long. V dropped 5 bases and J dropped 0 bases, with 8 bases sitting between them. Here the CDR3 DNA reads TGTGCCAGCAGTCGTCTGTCTAGCAATCAGCCCCAGCATTTT. It yields the protein CASSRLSSNQPQHF.

The chain employs TRBV6-5 and TRBJ1-1, with 8 bases that match TRBD1. The germline V gene has CDR1 MNHEY and CDR2 SVGAGI. V trimming: 8 bases; J trimming: 11 bases; junction bases outside the gene matches: 16. The CDR3 sequence is 14 residues long. CDR3 DNA: TGTGCCAGCTACACCCCCGACAGGGGCATCCGGGCTTTCTTT. Translation gives CASYTPDRGIRAFF.

Comment on this clonotype: Its ends do not fully match the called genes, so a read error is possible. This chain connects TRBV2 to TRBJ1-3; 8 nucleotides agree with TRBD1. Germline V gives CDR1 SNHLY, CDR2 FYNNEI. The CDR3 has 15 residues. In DNA form, the CDR3 reads TGTGCCAGCAGTCCCCTGACAGGGGTTGGAAACAACATATATTTT. It specifies CASSPLTGVGNNIYF.

This clonotype has at least ten counts. The chain links TRBV7-8 to TRBJ2-7; D ambiguous. V was shortened by 4 bases and J by 6 bases, with 13 bases between the two germline ends. CDR1 is SGHVS and CDR2 is FQNEAQ in the germline V gene. The CDR3 covers 13 residues. CDR3 DNA sequence: TGTGCCAGCAGCTCCGGACCGACGGGCGAGCAGTACTTC. Its translation is CASSSGPTGEQYF.

V and J are TRBV7-2 and TRBJ1-1; 7 bases are a match to TRBD1. Germline CDR1 SGHTA, CDR2 FQGNSA. The CDR3 is 13 amino acids. J was trimmed by 1 base and V by 4 bases; bases with no gene match: 0. The CDR3 is CASSWDRNTEAFF. CDR3 bases: TGTGCCAGCAGCTGGGACAGGAACACTGAAGCTTTCTTT.

The V gene is TRBV29-1, the J gene TRBJ2-7; 7 positions agree with TRBD1. The CDR3 length is 13 residues. V lost 6 bases to trimming and J lost 3 bases; unmatched junction nucleotides: 8. Germline lookup yields CDR1 SQVTM and CDR2 ANQGSEA. In nucleotides, the CDR3 is TGCAGCGTCGCCGGACAGGTTAACTACGAGCAGTACTTC. Translating gives CSVAGQVNYEQYF.

By share of the sample, this clonotype is medium-sized. The chain is built from TRBV4-1 and TRBJ2-7; D is ambiguous. Trimming cost V 5 bases and J 7 bases, with 9 bases left between them. The CDR3 extends over 11 amino acids. The germline V gene has CDR1 MGHRA and CDR2 YSYEKL. The CDR3 reads CASSLYEEQYF. The CDR3 nucleotides are TGCGCCAGCAGCTTGTATGAGGAGCAGTACTTC.

This sequence joins TRBV13 and TRBJ2-5, with 10 bases matching TRBD2. The V and J ends lost 4 bases and 5 bases, in that order; junction bases with no gene match: 10. Germline loops: CDR1 PRHDT, CDR2 FYEKMQ (reference sequence). The CDR3 runs to 16 residues. The CDR3 DNA follows: TGTGCCAGCAGCTCCCTACTAGCGGGGACGACGGAGACCCAGTACTTC. The encoded protein is CASSSLLAGTTETQYF. Together with reference TRBV13 and TRBJ2-5, the CDR3 gives the full variable domain: AAGVIQSPRHLIKEKRETATLKCYPIPRHDTVYWYQQGPGQDPQFLISFYEKMQSDKGSIPDRFSAQQFSDYHSELNMSSLELGDSALYFCASSSLLAGTTETQYFGPGTRLLVL.

The gene calls are TRBV11-3 and TRBJ2-5; 13 nucleotides match TRBD2. Germline CDR1 reads SGHNT; CDR2 reads YENEEA. The CDR3 length is 15 residues. V lost 4 bases and J lost 6; bases outside the gene matches: 5. The CDR3, as DNA: TGTGCCAGCAGCTCCGGGACTAGCGGGACAAAGACCCAGTACTTC. The encoded protein is CASSSGTSGTKTQYF.

The J gene is TRBJ2-4, the V gene TRBV19; 10 bases align to TRBD2. Germline V gene lookup returns CDR1 LNHDA and CDR2 SQIVND (reference sequence). V lost 4 bases and J lost 0; bases outside the gene matches: 6. This CDR3 has 17 amino acids. CDR3 region: CASSTQTSGLAKNIQYF. DNA of the CDR3: TGTGCCAGTAGTACCCAGACTAGCGGGTTAGCCAAAAACATTCAGTACTTC.

This clonotype was counted at least ten times. The rearrangement links TRBV6-2 or TRBV6-3 to TRBJ1-5; D is unclear. Per germline, CDR1 MNHEY and CDR2 SVGEGT. Trimming stripped 6 bases from V and 5 bases from J, with 11 bases between. The CDR3 covers 13 residues. The CDR3 sequence is CASSLPGYQPQHF. CDR3 nucleotides: TGTGCCAGCAGCCTCCCCGGCTATCAGCCCCAGCATTTT.

This clonotype was seen a few times. V and J are TRBV9 and TRBJ2-3, with D tentatively TRBD2 (6 bases). Looked up from germline, CDR1 is SGDLS and CDR2 is YYNGEE. Trimming stripped 4 bases from V and 2 bases from J, with 14 bases between. The CDR3 has 15 residues. CDR3 amino acids: CASSPWDFATDTQYF. CDR3 nucleotide sequence: TGTGCCAGCAGCCCCTGGGACTTTGCCACAGATACGCAGTATTTT.